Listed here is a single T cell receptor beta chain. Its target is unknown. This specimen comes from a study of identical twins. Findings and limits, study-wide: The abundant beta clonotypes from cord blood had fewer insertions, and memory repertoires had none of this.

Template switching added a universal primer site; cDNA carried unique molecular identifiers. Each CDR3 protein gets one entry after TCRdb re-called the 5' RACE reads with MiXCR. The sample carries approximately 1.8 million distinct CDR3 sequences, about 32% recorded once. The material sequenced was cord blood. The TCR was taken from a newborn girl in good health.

In nucleotides, the CDR3 is TGCGCCAGCAGCTTGCGGACTAGCGGGGGGGCGGGGAATGAGCAGTTCTTC. Its translation is CASSLRTSGGAGNEQFF. The gene calls are TRBV5-1 and TRBJ2-1; TRBD2 matches at 15 bases. Germline V gene sequence: CDR1 SGHRS, CDR2 YFSETQ. The V and J ends lost 1 base and 7 bases, in that order; junction bases with no gene match: 6. The CDR3 extends over 17 amino acids.